This T cell receptor beta chain stems from a study of blood T cell repertoires in COVID-19 (dated by TCRdb to the early 2020s). General notes on the study: Samples covering the acute and convalescent phases of COVID-19 were provided by collaborators in the United States, Italy and Spain. The prospective study material was composed of cDNA or gDNA derived from T cells, B-cell-depleted T cells, or PBMCs. The samples were drawn from the first 160 participants of the ongoing ImmuneRACE study and from over a thousand subjects provided by 6 global collaborators. The dataset comprised deeply sampled blood TCRbeta repertoires from subjects exposed to, actively infected with, or recovered from COVID-19. Nearly every sample came with metadata listing a de-identified subject ID, COVID-19 status, age in years and sex. Where available, HLA class I and class II types were taken from metadata supplied by the sample provider and were not determined by assay-based typing. A freely available public database, intended as a resource for researchers studying the immune response to SARS-CoV-2, is where the repertoires were released.

With respect to this clone: Which antigen it targets is not known. Per-nucleotide qualities are absent, and no much larger clonotype sits a single base away.

Another Seattle source contributed samples from volunteer blood donors who had recovered from COVID-19. Collaborating institutions collected whole blood in K2EDTA tubes following their own protocols. Collaborator samples were shipped for TCRbeta analysis as frozen whole blood, isolated PBMCs, or DNA extracted from either sample type. Overall study results and their limits: The amount of clinical and demographic metadata varied by source and participant and was provided uncurated.

For CDR1 and CDR2, the germline V gene lists SGHTA and FQGTGA. The trim is 0 bases for V and 7 bases for J, with a gap of 16 bases between the germline ends. Including cysteine and phenylalanine, the CDR3 has 16 amino acids. CDR3 DNA is the only sequence kept; it has 48 bases, read in frame from the first base. The immunoSEQ Assay, a bias-controlled multiplex PCR, was used to amplify TCRbeta CDR3 regions from genomic DNA. The original methods were these. The number of nucleated cells in each sample was estimated by amplification of reference gene primers within the assay. Sequence reads were collapsed and filtered to measure the absolute abundance of every unique TCRbeta CDR3 rearrangement. Productive Simpson clonality was computed per sample as the square root of Simpson's diversity index over productive rearrangements. This immuneACCESS table, as held by TCRdb, lists in-frame sequences with V and J called but not all clones. Of the missing ones, under half trace to an unresolved V gene in checked studies; the others have no known cause. V, J and clone size reflect that table, while D and trimming were determined from the DNA. Across this sample there are roughly 200,000 clones, with about 90% seen only once. The top ten clones comprise about 12% of the sample.

The sample comprised peripheral blood. The TCR sequence derives from a woman aged 18-29 years who had recovered from COVID-19. The rearranged segments are TRBV7-3 and TRBJ2-1, with a weak D call of TRBD2 (6 bases match). CDR3 region: CASSLTVAGLRNEQFF. The nucleotide sequence reads TGTGCCAGCAGCTTAACGGTGGCGGGACTGAGGAATGAGCAGTTCTTC.